This is a list of T cell receptor beta chains from one sample in a study of OX40 agonist ivuxolimab in advanced cancers. The protocol was immunoSEQ multiplex PCR, while the TCRdb copy is restricted to in-frame clones and leaves out a portion. The sample shows 87,000 or so clones, approximately 85% of them seen only once. The material sequenced was CD4+ or CD8+ T cells sorted from blood, taken in a trial of the OX40 agonist ivuxolimab. The receptors were sampled from an adult with an advanced solid tumor such as melanoma, head and neck, liver or kidney cancer. The CDR3 runs from the conserved cysteine through the conserved F or W. A D gene is named only where the DNA matches it firmly. The listing skips clone size in some rows; elsewhere it reads once, few, many or a size class.

J,size,D,length,V,CDR3,DNA
TRBJ2-2,-,-,14,TRBV5-4,CASSTGTDGGELFF,TGTGCCAGCAGCACAGGGACTGACGGAGGGGAGCTGTTTTTT
TRBJ1-1,-,-,14,TRBV7-3,CASSLGAANTEAFF,TGTGCCAGCAGCTTAGGTGCAGCGAACACTGAAGCTTTCTTT
TRBJ2-2,-,-,15,TRBV4-3,CASSQGAWGSGELFF,TGCGCCAGCAGCCAAGGGGCTTGGGGGTCTGGGGAGCTGTTTTTT
TRBJ2-3,-,TRBD2,17,TRBV6-1,CASSEVGGGRASDTQYF,TGTGCCAGCAGTGAAGTTGGTGGCGGGAGGGCTTCAGATACGCAGTATTTT
TRBJ2-1,-,TRBD2,15,TRBV5-6,CASSTGLAEYDEQFF,TGTGCCAGCAGCACCGGACTAGCGGAGTACGATGAGCAGTTCTTC
TRBJ2-2,-,-,15,TRBV6-1,CASSAGRHATGELFF,TGTGCCAGCAGTGCCGGGAGACACGCCACCGGGGAGCTGTTTTTT
TRBJ2-1,-,TRBD1,14,TRBV19,CASRRRGRINEQFF,TGTGCCAGTAGGAGAAGGGGGCGCATAAATGAGCAGTTCTTC
TRBJ2-3,few,TRBD1,15,TRBV27,CASKNIRTGRDTQYF,TGTGCCAGCAAAAATATCAGGACAGGGAGAGATACGCAGTATTTT
TRBJ2-3,-,-,15,TRBV29-1,CSVVLGGGLKDTQYF,TGCAGCGTTGTGCTTGGGGGCGGTCTTAAAGATACGCAGTATTTT
TRBJ2-7,-,-,12,TRBV7-6,CASSHNGYEQYF,TGTGCCAGCAGCCATAACGGCTACGAGCAGTACTTC
TRBJ1-2,-,-,12,TRBV9,CASSVGDTGYTF,TGTGCCAGCAGCGTAGGGGACACTGGCTACACCTTC
TRBJ2-2,-,TRBD2,15,TRBV14,CASSKWAGGSGELFF,TGTGCCAGCAGCAAGTGGGCGGGAGGCTCCGGGGAGCTGTTTTTT
TRBJ1-2,-,-,15,TRBV27,CASSPLGAGIYGYTF,TGTGCCAGCAGCCCCCTCGGAGCGGGGATCTATGGCTACACCTTC
TRBJ2-3,-,-,17,TRBV13,CASSLRFGQGLTDTQYF,TGTGCCAGCAGCTTAAGGTTCGGGCAGGGTCTCACAGATACGCAGTATTTT
TRBJ1-2,-,-,16,TRBV6-6,CASTFTDGQINYGYTF,TGTGCCAGCACTTTCACAGACGGACAGATCAACTATGGCTACACCTTC
TRBJ1-6,-,TRBD1,16,TRBV28,CASSITGTGNNSPLHF,TGTGCCAGCAGTATAACCGGGACAGGGAACAATTCACCCCTCCACTTT
TRBJ2-1,-,TRBD1,15,TRBV2,CASSRGETGSNEQFF,TGTGCCAGCAGTAGGGGAGAGACAGGGAGCAATGAGCAGTTCTTC
TRBJ2-2,-,-,17,TRBV4-1,CASSQGSLATNTGELFF,TGCGCCAGCAGCCAAGGCTCTTTGGCGACGAACACCGGGGAGCTGTTTTTT
TRBJ1-2,-,-,16,TRBV27,CASSLGSGQANYGYTF,TGTGCCAGCAGTTTAGGATCCGGGCAGGCTAACTATGGCTACACCTTC
TRBJ2-3,-,-,16,TRBV5-1,CASKRLAGLGRDTQYF,TGCGCCAGCAAACGACTGGCGGGATTGGGGCGAGATACGCAGTATTTT
TRBJ2-1,-,TRBD2,15,TRBV2,CASSVEGGPLDEQFF,TGTGCCAGCAGTGTAGAGGGAGGGCCTTTGGATGAGCAGTTCTTC
TRBJ2-7,-,-,14,TRBV7-3,CASSGGAPSYEQYF,TGTGCCAGCAGTGGGGGAGCTCCTTCCTACGAGCAGTACTTC
TRBJ2-1,-,-,17,TRBV25-1,CASSATLERWMGNEQFF,TGTGCCAGCAGTGCTACCCTGGAACGTTGGATGGGGAATGAGCAGTTCTTC
TRBJ2-7,-,-,15,TRBV5-6,CASSFMIGQLYEQYF,TGTGCCAGCAGCTTCATGATAGGACAGCTCTACGAGCAGTACTTC
TRBJ1-1,-,TRBD1,15,TRBV27,CASSLGQGADTEAFF,TGTGCCAGCAGTCTGGGACAGGGGGCCGACACTGAAGCTTTCTTT
TRBJ2-7,-,-,13,TRBV5-1,CASSRRANYEQYF,TGCGCCAGCAGCCGTCGAGCGAACTACGAGCAGTACTTC
TRBJ2-2,few,-,13,TRBV7-3,CASREGWSGELFF,TGTGCCAGCAGGGAGGGATGGTCCGGGGAGCTGTTTTTT
TRBJ1-3,-,-,13,TRBV9,CASSGRGGNTIYF,TGTGCCAGCAGCGGGAGGGGGGGAAACACCATATATTTT
TRBJ1-5,-,-,18,TRBV28,CASSLDRASDMSNQPQHF,TGTGCCAGCAGTCTGGACCGGGCCTCGGACATGAGCAATCAGCCCCAGCATTTT
TRBJ2-7,-,-,14,TRBV27,CASSPNDSTYEQYF,TGTGCCAGCAGTCCAAACGACAGTACCTACGAGCAGTACTTC
TRBJ2-7,-,-,15,TRBV30,CAWSIRGAPRDEQYF,TGTGCCTGGAGTATTCGAGGGGCCCCAAGGGACGAGCAGTACTTC
TRBJ2-7,-,TRBD2,15,TRBV11-2,CASSSELAGRPEQYF,TGTGCCAGCAGCTCTGAACTAGCGGGACGTCCCGAGCAGTACTTC
TRBJ2-3,-,-,14,TRBV28,CASNRRRRVDTQYF,TGTGCCAGCAACCGCCGACGAAGGGTAGATACGCAGTATTTT
TRBJ2-3,-,TRBD1,14,TRBV6-6,CASSYAGGADTQYF,TGTGCCAGCAGTTACGCAGGGGGTGCAGATACGCAGTATTTT
TRBJ1-5,many,-,14,TRBV5-1,CASSLAGYGQPQHF,TGCGCCAGCAGCTTGGCAGGGTATGGTCAGCCCCAGCATTTT
TRBJ2-1,-,-,15,TRBV19,CASKKTASSYNEQFF,TGTGCCAGTAAGAAGACAGCCAGCTCCTACAATGAGCAGTTCTTC
TRBJ1-1,-,-,12,TRBV11-2,CASSKETQEAFF,TGTGCCAGCAGCAAGGAGACACAGGAAGCTTTCTTT
TRBJ2-4,-,-,15,TRBV7-4,CASSLVSLAKNIQYF,TGTGCCAGCAGCTTAGTCAGCCTAGCCAAAAACATTCAGTACTTC
TRBJ2-6,-,-,15,TRBV4-1,CASSMTGPGANVLTF,TGCGCCAGCAGCATGACGGGCCCTGGGGCCAACGTCCTGACTTTC
TRBJ2-5,-,-,16,TRBV4-1,CASSQWWRGRQETQYF,TGCGCCAGCAGCCAGTGGTGGAGGGGGCGCCAGGAGACCCAGTACTTC
TRBJ2-1,-,-,15,TRBV29-1,CSVEGQASSYNEQFF,TGCAGCGTTGAAGGGCAGGCCAGCTCCTACAATGAGCAGTTCTTC
TRBJ1-4,-,TRBD1,14,TRBV28,CASQVGRGPGKLFF,TGTGCCAGCCAAGTCGGGAGGGGGCCTGGAAAACTGTTTTTT
TRBJ1-4,-,-,12,TRBV7-9,CASSLINEKLFF,TGTGCCAGCAGCTTGATTAATGAAAAACTGTTTTTT
TRBJ2-2,-,-,15,TRBV11-3,CASSLERPPTGELFF,TGTGCCAGCAGCTTAGAGAGACCCCCCACCGGGGAGCTGTTTTTT